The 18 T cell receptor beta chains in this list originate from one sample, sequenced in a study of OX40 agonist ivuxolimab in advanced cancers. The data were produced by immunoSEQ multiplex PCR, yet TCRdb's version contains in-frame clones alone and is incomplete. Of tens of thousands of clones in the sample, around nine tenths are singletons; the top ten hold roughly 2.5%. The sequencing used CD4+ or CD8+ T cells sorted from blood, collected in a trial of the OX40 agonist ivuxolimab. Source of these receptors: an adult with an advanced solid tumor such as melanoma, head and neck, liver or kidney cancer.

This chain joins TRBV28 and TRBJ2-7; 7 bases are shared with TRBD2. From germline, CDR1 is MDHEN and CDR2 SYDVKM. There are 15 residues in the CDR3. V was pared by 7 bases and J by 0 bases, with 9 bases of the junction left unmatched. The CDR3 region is CASTATGGGSYEQYF. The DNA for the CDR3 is TGTGCCAGCACCGCTACAGGCGGGGGCTCCTACGAGCAGTACTTC. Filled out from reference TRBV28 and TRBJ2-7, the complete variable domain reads DVKVTQSSRYLVKRTGEKVFLECVQDMDHENMFWYRQDPGLGLRLIYFSYDVKMKEKGDIPEGYSVSREKKERFSLILESASTNQTSMYLCASTATGGGSYEQYFGPGTRLTVT.

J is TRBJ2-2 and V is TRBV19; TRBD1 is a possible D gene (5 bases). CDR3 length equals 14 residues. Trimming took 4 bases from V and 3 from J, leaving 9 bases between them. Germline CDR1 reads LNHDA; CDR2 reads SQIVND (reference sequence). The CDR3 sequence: CASSNQGYTGELFF. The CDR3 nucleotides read TGTGCCAGTAGTAATCAGGGATACACCGGGGAGCTGTTTTTT.

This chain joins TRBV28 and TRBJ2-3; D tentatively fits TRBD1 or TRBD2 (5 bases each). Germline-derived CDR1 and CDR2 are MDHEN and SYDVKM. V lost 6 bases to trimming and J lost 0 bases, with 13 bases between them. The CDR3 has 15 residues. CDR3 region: CASRKAWDSTDTQYF. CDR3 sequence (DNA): TGTGCCAGCAGAAAAGCCTGGGACAGCACAGATACGCAGTATTTT.

CDR3 amino acids: CASSPGRQGADGYTF. The CDR3 region has the DNA TGTGCCAGCTCACCAGGTCGGCAGGGGGCTGATGGCTACACCTTC. V is TRBV18 and J is TRBJ1-2, with 8 bases lining up with TRBD1. With 2 bases clipped from V and 6 bases from J, the junction kept 8 bases outside the gene matches. Germline CDR1 is KGHSH and CDR2 is LQKENI. The CDR3 is made up of 15 amino acids.

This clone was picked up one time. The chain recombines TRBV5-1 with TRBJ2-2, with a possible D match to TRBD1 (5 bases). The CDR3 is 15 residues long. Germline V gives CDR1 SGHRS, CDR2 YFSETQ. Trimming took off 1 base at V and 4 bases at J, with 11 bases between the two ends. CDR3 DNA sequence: TGCGCCAGCAGCTTGCAACGACAGCCCACCGGGGAGCTGTTTTTT. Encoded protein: CASSLQRQPTGELFF. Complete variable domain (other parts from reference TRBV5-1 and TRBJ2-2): KAGVTQTPRYLIKTRGQQVTLSCSPISGHRSVSWYQQTPGQGLQFLFEYFSETQRNKGNFPGRFSGRQFSNSRSEMNVSTLELGDSALYLCASSLQRQPTGELFFGEGSRLTVL.

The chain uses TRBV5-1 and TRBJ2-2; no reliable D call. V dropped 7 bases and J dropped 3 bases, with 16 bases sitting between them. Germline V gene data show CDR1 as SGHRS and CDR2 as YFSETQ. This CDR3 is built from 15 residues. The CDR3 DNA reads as TGCGCCAGCTACCATTGGAACAGTGACACCGGGGAGCTGTTTTTT. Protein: CASYHWNSDTGELFF.

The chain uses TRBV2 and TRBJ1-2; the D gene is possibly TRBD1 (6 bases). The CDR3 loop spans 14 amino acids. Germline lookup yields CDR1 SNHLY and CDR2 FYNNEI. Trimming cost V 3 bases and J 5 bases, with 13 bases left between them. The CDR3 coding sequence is TGTGCCAGCAGTGATTCTCCAGGGGCATATGGCTACACCTTC. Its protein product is CASSDSPGAYGYTF.

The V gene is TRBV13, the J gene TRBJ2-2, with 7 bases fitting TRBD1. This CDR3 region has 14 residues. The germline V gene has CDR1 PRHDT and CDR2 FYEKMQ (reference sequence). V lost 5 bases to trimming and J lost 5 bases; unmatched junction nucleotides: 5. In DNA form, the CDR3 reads TGTGCCAGCAGCCGAGGACAGGTGACCGGGGAGCTGTTTTTT. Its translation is CASSRGQVTGELFF.

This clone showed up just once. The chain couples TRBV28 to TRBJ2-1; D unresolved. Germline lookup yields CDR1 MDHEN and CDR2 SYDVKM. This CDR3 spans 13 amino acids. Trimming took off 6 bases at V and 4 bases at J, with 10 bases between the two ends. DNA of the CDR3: TGTGCCAGCAGCCAGGTCTTATACAATGAGCAGTTCTTC. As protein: CASSQVLYNEQFF.

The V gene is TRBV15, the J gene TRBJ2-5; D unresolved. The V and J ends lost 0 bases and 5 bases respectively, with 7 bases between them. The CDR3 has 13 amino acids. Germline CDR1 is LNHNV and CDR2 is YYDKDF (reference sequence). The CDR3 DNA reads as TGTGCCACCAGCAGAGATAGGCGGGAGACCCAGTACTTC. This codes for CATSRDRRETQYF.

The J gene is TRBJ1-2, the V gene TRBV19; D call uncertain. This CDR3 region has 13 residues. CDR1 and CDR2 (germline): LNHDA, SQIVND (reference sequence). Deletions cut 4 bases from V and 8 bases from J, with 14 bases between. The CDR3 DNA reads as TGTGCCAGTAGTACCCTGGACCTGGGGGGCTACACCTTC. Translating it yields CASSTLDLGGYTF.

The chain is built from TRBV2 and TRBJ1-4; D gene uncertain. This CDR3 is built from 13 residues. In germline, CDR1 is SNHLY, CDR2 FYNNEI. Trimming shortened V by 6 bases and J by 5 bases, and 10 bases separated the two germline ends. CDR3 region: CASSRDNNEKLFF. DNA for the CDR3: TGTGCCAGCAGCAGAGACAACAATGAAAAACTGTTTTTT.

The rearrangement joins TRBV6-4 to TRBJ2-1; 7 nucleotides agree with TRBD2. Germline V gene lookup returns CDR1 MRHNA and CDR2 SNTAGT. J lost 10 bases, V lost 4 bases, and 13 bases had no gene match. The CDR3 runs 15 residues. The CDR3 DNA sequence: TGTGCCAGCAGTGTAATAGCGGGTTCAATAGGAGAGCAGTTCTTC. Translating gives CASSVIAGSIGEQFF.

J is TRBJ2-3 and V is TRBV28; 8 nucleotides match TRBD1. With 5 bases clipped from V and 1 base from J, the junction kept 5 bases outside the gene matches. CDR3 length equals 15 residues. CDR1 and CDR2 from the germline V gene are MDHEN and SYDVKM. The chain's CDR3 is CASSRQGIGTDTQYF. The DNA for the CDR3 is TGTGCCAGCAGTAGACAGGGGATCGGCACAGATACGCAGTATTTT.

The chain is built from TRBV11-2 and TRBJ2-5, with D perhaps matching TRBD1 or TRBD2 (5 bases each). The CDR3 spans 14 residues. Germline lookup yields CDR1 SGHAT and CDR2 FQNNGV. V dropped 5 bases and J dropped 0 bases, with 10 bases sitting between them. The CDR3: CASSPRGHQETQYF. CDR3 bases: TGTGCCAGCAGCCCGAGGGGTCACCAAGAGACCCAGTACTTC.

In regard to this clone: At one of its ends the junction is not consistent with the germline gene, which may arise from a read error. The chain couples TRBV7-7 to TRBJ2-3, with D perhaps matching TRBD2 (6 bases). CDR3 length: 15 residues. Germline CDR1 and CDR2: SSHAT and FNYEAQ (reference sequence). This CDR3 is CASSLAVGATDTQYF. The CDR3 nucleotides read TGTGCTAGCAGCTTAGCGGTAGGGGCTACAGATACGCAGTATTTT.

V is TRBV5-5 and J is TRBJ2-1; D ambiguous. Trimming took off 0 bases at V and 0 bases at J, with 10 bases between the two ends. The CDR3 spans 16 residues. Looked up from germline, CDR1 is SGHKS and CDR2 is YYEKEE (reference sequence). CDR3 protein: CASSLGRASSYNEQFF. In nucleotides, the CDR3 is TGTGCCAGCAGCTTGGGTAGGGCAAGCTCCTACAATGAGCAGTTCTTC.

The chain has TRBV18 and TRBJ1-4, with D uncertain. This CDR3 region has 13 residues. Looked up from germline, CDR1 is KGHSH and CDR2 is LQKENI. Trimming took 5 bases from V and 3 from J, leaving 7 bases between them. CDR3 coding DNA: TGTGCCAGCTCAGAACGTTCTAATGAAAAACTGTTTTTT. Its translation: CASSERSNEKLFF.